Here is one T cell receptor beta chain with its context. It lacks a known antigen. Base qualities are missing; no much larger clone stands one base away. These data belong to a study of technical replicates of blood from several donors (dated by TCRdb to the late 2010s). Library creation used the immunoSEQ multiplex PCR assay. TCRdb's version of the immuneACCESS table is confined to in-frame rearrangements and falls short of the full clone set. An unresolved V gene accounts for under half of the shortfall where checked; the remainder is of unknown origin. In all, the sample holds fewer than 60,000 clones, and 90% to 95% of those were seen once. The ten largest clones capture about 3% of the sample. The receptor's source is a human donor in good health. Some clones in this sample may be carry-over from other donors' samples. The sequenced sample was PBMCs.

The CDR3 region reads CASSYVGSEQYF. The DNA sequence is given as TGTGCCAGCAGTTACGTGGGCTCCGAGCAGTACTTC. The sequence joins TRBV6-5 to TRBJ2-7, with the identity of the D gene unclear. V is cut by 2 bases and J by 6 bases, and the space between the germline ends is 8 bases. Reading from cysteine to phenylalanine, the CDR3 counts 12 amino acids. The DNA shown is the 36-base CDR3, in frame from base 1. According to the germline V gene, CDR1 reads MNHEY and CDR2 reads SVGAGI.